This T cell receptor (beta chain) was sequenced in a study of blood T cells in healthy people across ages (dated by TCRdb to 2015 to 2017). Study-wide context: Template switching captured roughly one uniquely barcoded TCR beta cDNA molecule per two T cells in model experiments. Age-related changes in TCR beta repertoire diversity were measured in the study by deep sequencing normalized with unique cDNA molecular identifiers. Four age groups were formed from the donors: young (average roughly 15 years), middle-aged (approximately 39), aged (around 62) and long-lived (roughly 81). Donors of different ages were randomly distributed across sequencing lanes to avoid experimental bias. For two donors (one aged 18 to 30 and one aged 80 or older), the study analyzed two additional independent replicas of 1 million unique cDNA reads from the same blood draw. The study at large found these results: The CMV infection status of donors was not known, potentially confounding age-related changes in expanded clonotypes. Estimates of total diversity from one million sequenced T cells were regarded as lower bounds and underestimates. As age increased, observed TCR beta diversity per million T cells dropped in a roughly linear way, and a significant reduction was already evident by age about 40. There was a strong correlation between observed TCR beta diversity and the percentage of naive T cells measured by flow cytometry. Bulk unsorted PBMC profiling prevented conclusive comparison of naive and antigen-experienced compartments. The long-lived group showed more naive CD4+ T cells, fewer expanded clones and increased TCR diversity than the aged group, suggesting age selection.

The donors were roughly 39 Caucasian individuals from Russia, aged roughly 6 to 90 years, who were systemically healthy. Each donor gave roughly 11 milliliters of peripheral blood, drawn into EDTA-treated Vacutainer tubes. Ficoll-Paque density-gradient centrifugation was used to isolate PBMCs, with at least 7 million obtained per sample. Trizol reagent was used to extract total RNA from PBMCs, with at least 6 micrograms per sample. Naive CD45RAhigh/CD27high T cell percentages were measured by flow cytometry on a PBMC aliquot from every donor. The library was produced with 5' RACE. The sequencer was an Illumina HiSeq 2500. A second 7 to 11 cycle PCR used a sample-barcoded 5' primer and a J-beta primer mix. A unique molecular identifier was introduced onto each TCR beta cDNA molecule by a template-switch 5' adaptor carrying 12 random nucleotides. Each sample yielded at least 3 million CDR3-containing paired-end reads. First-strand cDNA was synthesized from all RNA with the Mint cDNA synthesis kit, primed by a TRBC-specific oligonucleotide. Following uracil-DNA glycosylase treatment, a first 18-cycle PCR with universal primers M1SS and BC2_uni_R was performed on all cDNA. The published analysis was carried out like this. For normalization, 1 million high-quality reads were randomly selected from each sample, with every read carrying a distinct molecular identifier. Reads sharing molecular identifiers were discarded rather than binned into consensus sequences. MiTCR, with a Q25 quality threshold and the strictest error-elimination algorithm, was used for CDR3 identification, clonotype clustering and error correction. A nonparametric unseen species model with Euler transformation was used to estimate lower-bound total TCR beta diversity. TCRdb took the public reads, trimmed them with fastp at Q25, ran MiXCR for clone calling and kept in-frame beta chains. Every distinct CDR3 protein forms one entry, paired with its most common genes and DNA. These V and J calls derive from TCRdb rather than the authors' analysis. The sample table contains fewer than 1,000,000 distinct CDR3 sequences; only one count was recorded for roughly 44% of them. The ten top clones hold 15% to 25% of the sample.

In the case of this clonotype: The specificity of this receptor is unknown. No base-level quality is on record; no much larger clone is a single base apart.

The material sequenced was blood. The receptor was isolated from a man aged 60 to 69 in good health.

The DNA reads TGCAGCGCAGGGGGTTCTCGCACAGATACGCAGTATTTT. Its protein reads: CSAGGSRTDTQYF. The sequence joins TRBV29-1 to TRBJ2-3, with 7 bases aligning to TRBD1. There are 13 amino acids in the CDR3, from cysteine to phenylalanine inclusive. Only the CDR3 region is kept as DNA, spanning 39 bases read in frame from base 1. The germline V and J ends show losses of 7 bases and 1 base respectively, and no gene match explains 5 bases of the junction. In the germline V gene, CDR1 corresponds to SQVTM and CDR2 to ANQGSEA.